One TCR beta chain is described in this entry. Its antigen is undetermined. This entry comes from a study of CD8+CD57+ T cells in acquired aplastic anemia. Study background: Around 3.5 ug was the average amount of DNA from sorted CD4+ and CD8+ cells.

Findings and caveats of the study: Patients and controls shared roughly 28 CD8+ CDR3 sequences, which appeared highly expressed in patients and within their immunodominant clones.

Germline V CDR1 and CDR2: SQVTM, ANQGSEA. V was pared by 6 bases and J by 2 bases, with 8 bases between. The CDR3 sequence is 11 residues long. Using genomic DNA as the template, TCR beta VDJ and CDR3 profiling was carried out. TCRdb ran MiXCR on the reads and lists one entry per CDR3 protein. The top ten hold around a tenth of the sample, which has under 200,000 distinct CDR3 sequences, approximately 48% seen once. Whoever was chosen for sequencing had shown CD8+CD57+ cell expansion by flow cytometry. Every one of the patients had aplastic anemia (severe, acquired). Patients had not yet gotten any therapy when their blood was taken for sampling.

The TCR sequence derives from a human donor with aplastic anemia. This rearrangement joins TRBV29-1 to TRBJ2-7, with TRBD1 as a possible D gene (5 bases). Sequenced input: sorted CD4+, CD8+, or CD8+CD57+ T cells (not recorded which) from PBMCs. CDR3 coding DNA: TGCAGCGTGGGCAGGGCCTACGAGCAGTACTTC. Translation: CSVGRAYEQYF.